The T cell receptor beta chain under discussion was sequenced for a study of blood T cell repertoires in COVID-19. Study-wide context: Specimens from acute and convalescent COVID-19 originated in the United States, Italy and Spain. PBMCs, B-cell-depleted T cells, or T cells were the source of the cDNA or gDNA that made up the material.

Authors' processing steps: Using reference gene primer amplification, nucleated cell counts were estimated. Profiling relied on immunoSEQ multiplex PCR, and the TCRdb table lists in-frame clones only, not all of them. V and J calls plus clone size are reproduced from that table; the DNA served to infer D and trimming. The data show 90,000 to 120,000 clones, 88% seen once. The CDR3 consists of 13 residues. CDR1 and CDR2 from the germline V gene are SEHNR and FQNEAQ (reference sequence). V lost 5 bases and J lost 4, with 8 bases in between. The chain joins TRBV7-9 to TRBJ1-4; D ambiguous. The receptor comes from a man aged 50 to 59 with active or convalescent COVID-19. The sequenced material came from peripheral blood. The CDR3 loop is CASSRGLNEKLFF. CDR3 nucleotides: TGTGCCAGCAGCCGAGGCCTTAATGAAAAACTGTTTTTT.